The rows below give T cell receptor beta chains drawn from one sample of a study of T cells in Graves' hyperthyroidism and ophthalmopathy. TCRdb reprocessed the multiplex PCR reads with MiXCR, giving one entry per CDR3 protein. Here the sample spans more than 450,000 distinct CDR3 sequences, 14% being singletons. The sequencing sample was made of blood. These receptors originate from a middle-aged woman with Graves' hyperthyroidism. The CDR3 runs from the conserved cysteine through the conserved F or W. A D gene is named only where the DNA matches it firmly. Size values are once, few and many counts, or a class for expanded clones, and some rows have none.

many,TRBV3-1,.,TRBJ2-1,CASSQDGLANNEQFF,TGTGCCAGCAGCCAAGATGGTCTAGCGAACAATGAGCAGTTCTTC
many,TRBV5-1,.,TRBJ1-2,CASSLYIRTDVYGYTF,TGCGCCAGCAGCTTGTACATACGGACGGACGTTTATGGCTACACCTTC
.,TRBV4-1,TRBD2,TRBJ2-1,CASSQEGTSGSGNEQFF,TGCGCCAGCAGCCAAGAAGGGACTAGCGGGAGTGGCAATGAGCAGTTCTTC
once,TRBV5-6,.,TRBJ1-6,CASSRRVPEDSPLHF,TGTGCCAGCAGCCGTCGGGTTCCAGAGGATTCACCCCTCCACTTT
.,TRBV4-1,TRBD2,TRBJ2-7,CASSPEAGGSYEQYF,TGCGCCAGCAGCCCCGAAGCGGGAGGGTCCTACGAGCAGTACTTC
few,TRBV7-2,TRBD2,TRBJ2-7,CASSRTGTSGSKTYEQYF,TGTGCCAGCAGCAGAACCGGGACTAGCGGGAGTAAAACCTACGAGCAGTACTTC
many,TRBV20-1,TRBD1,TRBJ2-7,CSGYRGYSSYEQYF,TGCAGTGGGTACAGGGGGTATAGCTCCTACGAGCAGTACTTC
.,TRBV6-6,TRBD1,TRBJ1-2,CASSYSGQGLYGYTF,TGTGCCAGCAGTTACTCGGGACAGGGTTTATATGGCTACACCTTC
many,TRBV29-1,.,TRBJ2-3,CSAYRDEDLWGTDTQYF,TGCAGCGCCTACCGGGACGAGGACCTTTGGGGCACAGATACGCAGTATTTT
many,TRBV20-1,.,TRBJ2-5,CSARRMETQYF,TGCAGTGCCCGGAGGATGGAGACCCAGTACTTC
many,TRBV3-1,.,TRBJ1-1,CASSRGRETEAFF,TGTGCCAGCAGCAGAGGAAGAGAAACTGAAGCTTTCTTT
.,TRBV24-1,TRBD1,TRBJ2-5,CATSDAGTEETQYF,TGTGCCACCAGTGATGCCGGGACAGAAGAGACCCAGTACTTC
.,TRBV12-3/TRBV12-4,TRBD2,TRBJ2-7,CASSPPGLAGSSYEQYF,TGTGCCAGCAGTCCGCCGGGACTAGCGGGATCCTCCTACGAGCAGTACTTC
few,TRBV12-3/TRBV12-4,TRBD1,TRBJ2-6,CASSADRSGANVLTF,TGTGCCAGCAGTGCGGACAGGTCTGGGGCCAACGTCCTGACTTTC